The sequence of this T cell receptor (beta chain) was determined in a study of cytomegalovirus exposure and HLA in healthy donors. As concerns this clone: Its antigen remains unidentified.

This CDR3 has 19 amino acids. The V gene end was trimmed by 5 bases and the J gene end by 5 bases; junction bases not matched to a gene: 18. CDR1 SGHRS and CDR2 YFSETQ come from the germline V gene. Findings and caveats of the study: In an earlier analysis, most TCR beta V segments were productive about 87% or about 30% of the time.

This PCR relied on a set of 60 Vbeta primers and 13 Jbeta primers. Some clones are missing from TCRdb's copy, which holds only in-frame ones; the method was immunoSEQ multiplex PCR. Seen here are 120,000 to 150,000 clones, more than 70% observed once, and the top ten hold 1.5% to 2%. The receptor's source is a woman aged 35 to 49 in good health and CMV-seronegative. This chain connects TRBV5-1 to TRBJ1-4; 10 bases agree with TRBD1. What was sequenced was PBMCs. DNA of the CDR3: TGCGCCAGCAGACCCTTTATTTCGACAGGGGGCATTAGGAATGAAAAACTGTTTTTT. Amino acid sequence: CASRPFISTGGIRNEKLFF.